This paragraph reports one T cell receptor (beta chain). Antigen specificity is unknown. The data are from a study of cytomegalovirus exposure and HLA in healthy donors. Study-level findings and limits: In an earlier analysis, in 540 or so donors, most V segments appeared productive either ~87% or ~30% of the time.

Germline assignment: CDR1 SGHTA and CDR2 FQGNSA. After removal of 5 bases from V and 6 bases from J, the junction contained 7 bases not matched to a gene. The CDR3 covers 14 residues. PCR was performed using 60 Vbeta and 13 Jbeta primers. The method was immunoSEQ multiplex PCR; TCRdb's version includes in-frame clones alone and lacks a portion of them. The sample includes roughly 100,000 clones, around 78% of them seen just once. The chain carries TRBV7-2 and TRBJ2-1, with 7 bases fitting TRBD1. The material sequenced was PBMCs. This TCR came from a male donor in good health and CMV-seronegative. The CDR3 region has the DNA TGTGCCAGCAGCCAACAAGACAGGGCCAATGAGCAGTTCTTC. Its translation: CASSQQDRANEQFF.